This TCR beta chain was identified in a study of blood T cell repertoires in COVID-19. The CDR3 runs 16 residues. The V gene lost 3 bases and the J gene lost 2 bases, with 17 bases spanning the gap. From germline, CDR1 is SGDLS and CDR2 YYNGEE. In the original analysis: Nucleated cell number was recorded as an estimate derived from reference gene primer amplification. The assay was immunoSEQ multiplex PCR, and TCRdb's table has in-frame clones only and misses some. Clone size and the V and J calls come from that table; the DNA yielded D and trimming. The data show approximately 500,000 clones, less than 90% seen once.

J is TRBJ1-1 and V is TRBV9, with D hard to call. The sample comprised peripheral blood. The clonotype comes from a woman aged 45-65 years with COVID-19, enrolled during active disease. This CDR3 reads CASSGLTSGVNTEAFF. As DNA, the CDR3 is TGTGCCAGCAGCGGGCTGACATCAGGTGTCAACACTGAAGCTTTCTTT. The full variable domain, rest sourced from reference TRBV9 and TRBJ1-1, is DSGVTQTPKHLITATGQRVTLRCSPRSGDLSVYWYQQSLDQGLQFLIQYYNGEERAKGNILERFSAQQFPDLHSELNLSSLELGDSALYFCASSGLTSGVNTEAFFGQGTRLTVV.